The 29 T cell receptor beta chains listed next were all sequenced from one sample in a study of CD8+CD57+ T cells in acquired aplastic anemia. Previously, flow cytometry had revealed CD8+CD57+ cell expansion in the patients chosen for sequencing. Genomic DNA served as template for TCR beta VDJ and CDR3 profiling. TCRdb re-called the reads with MiXCR, one entry per CDR3 protein. The sample consists of 250,000 to 300,000 distinct CDR3 sequences, roughly 59% of them appearing once. Sequencing was performed on sorted CD4+, CD8+, or CD8+CD57+ T cells (not recorded which) from PBMCs. The receptors were gathered from a human donor with aplastic anemia.

This clonotype was detected a few times. V and J are TRBV18 and TRBJ2-5; TRBD2 aligns across 13 bases. CDR1 is KGHSH and CDR2 is LQKENI in the germline V gene. The V and J ends lost 0 bases and 4 bases, in that order; junction bases with no gene match: 2. This CDR3 is built from 16 residues. The CDR3 DNA is TGTGCCAGCTCACCACCGGGACTAGCGGGGATAGAGACCCAGTACTTC. Amino acids: CASSPPGLAGIETQYF.

The chain uses TRBV7-9 and TRBJ2-3; 12 bases map to TRBD2. This CDR3 is 14 amino acids long. Germline V gene sequence: CDR1 SEHNR, CDR2 FQNEAQ (reference sequence). V shed 6 bases and J 6 bases; nucleotides not matched to a gene: 4. This chain's CDR3 is CASSSGTSGDTQYF. CDR3 nucleotides: TGTGCCAGCAGTTCCGGGACTAGCGGGGATACGCAGTATTTT. Variable domain in full (rest from reference TRBV7-9 and TRBJ2-3): DTGVSQNPRHKITKRGQNVTFRCDPISEHNRLYWYRQTLGQGPEFLTYFQNEAQLEKSRLLSDRFSAERPKGSFSTLEIQRTEQGDSAMYLCASSSGTSGDTQYFGPGTRLTVL.

In its sample, this clonotype was seen many times. This chain joins TRBV20-1 and TRBJ1-5; 7 positions agree with TRBD1. CDR1 and CDR2 from the germline V gene are DFQATT and SNEGSKA (reference sequence). The CDR3 contains 14 residues. After removal of 3 bases from V and 6 bases from J, the junction contained 8 bases not matched to a gene. The CDR3 nucleotides read TGCAGTGCTAGTCAGGGGGGCGGGGGTCAGCCCCAGCATTTT. It encodes CSASQGGGGQPQHF.

The sample holds one count of this clonotype. The chain has TRBV19 and TRBJ2-2, with 8 bases lining up with TRBD1. Germline CDR1 LNHDA, CDR2 SQIVND (reference sequence). With V trimmed by 10 bases and J by 1 base, 5 bases remained unmatched. This CDR3 is 14 amino acids long. In nucleotides, the CDR3 is TGTGCCATCCACAGGGGGAAGAACACCGGGGAGCTGTTTTTT. Translated, it gives CAIHRGKNTGELFF.

This clonotype appeared a few times. This rearrangement joins TRBV2 to TRBJ2-5; possibly TRBD2 for D (5 bases). The ends were cut back, 6 bases at V and 2 bases at J, with 19 bases in the middle. CDR3 length equals 16 residues. The V gene's germline CDR1 is SNHLY and CDR2 FYNNEI. The CDR3 coding sequence is TGTGCCAGCAGCCCGATAGCGTCACGCGGTCAAGAGACCCAGTACTTC. This encodes CASSPIASRGQETQYF. Variable domain in full (rest from reference TRBV2 and TRBJ2-5): EPEVTQTPSHQVTQMGQEVILRCVPISNHLYFYWYRQILGQKVEFLVSFYNNEISEKSEIFDDQFSVERPDGSNFTLKIRSTKLEDSAMYFCASSPIASRGQETQYFGPGTRLLVL.

This clonotype was counted only a few times. The V call is TRBV5-5, the J call TRBJ1-6, with a possible D match to TRBD1 (6 bases). This CDR3 is built from 14 residues. Germline CDR1 reads SGHKS; CDR2 reads YYEKEE (reference sequence). V was clipped by 2 bases and J by 9 bases, with 12 bases between them. The CDR3 DNA reads TGTGCCAGCAGCTTAGGGGGACCTTTTTCACCCCTCCACTTT. Amino acids: CASSLGGPFSPLHF.

V is TRBV7-8 and J is TRBJ2-3, with D perhaps matching TRBD1 or TRBD2 (6 bases each). This CDR3 contains 14 residues. Trimming cost V 3 bases and J 3 bases, with 10 bases left between them. Germline V lookup: CDR1 SGHVS, CDR2 FQNEAQ. The CDR3 is CASSFWRGTDTQYF. The CDR3 DNA reads as TGTGCCAGCAGCTTTTGGAGGGGGACAGATACGCAGTATTTT.

V and J are TRBV12-3 or TRBV12-4 and TRBJ2-5; TRBD2 matches 9 bases. This CDR3 region has 14 residues. V lost 0 bases to trimming and J lost 4 bases; unmatched junction nucleotides: 0. CDR3 coding DNA: TGTGCCAGCAGTTTAGCTAGCGGGAGAGAGACCCAGTACTTC. Translating it yields CASSLASGRETQYF.

The CDR3, as DNA: TGCAGTGCTAGAGACCCAACCCACAATTCACCCCTCCACTTT. Translation gives CSARDPTHNSPLHF. The chain joins TRBV20-1 to TRBJ1-6; D gene uncertain. This CDR3 is built from 14 residues. Germline V gene sequence: CDR1 DFQATT, CDR2 SNEGSKA (reference sequence). V shed 0 bases and J shed 7 bases, with 10 bases lying between them.

A note on this clonotype: A junction boundary mismatches the germline segment, possibly from a read error. The chain joins TRBV9 to TRBJ1-3; D might be TRBD1 (6 bases). This CDR3 has 15 amino acids. Germline CDR1 SGDLS, CDR2 YYNGEE. Written as DNA, the CDR3 is TGTGCCAGCAGCGTAGAGGGGACACCTGGAAGCACCATATATTTT. Protein: CASSVEGTPGSTIYF.

In nucleotides, the CDR3 is TGCGCCAGCAGCTTGGCCCGTGGATCCGGGGAGCTGTTTTTT. Protein sequence: CASSLARGSGELFF. The chain combines TRBV5-1 with TRBJ2-2; the D is unclear. V gave up 0 bases and J gave up 6 bases, with 9 bases separating them. This CDR3 spans 14 amino acids. Germline V gives CDR1 SGHRS, CDR2 YFSETQ.

This chain links TRBV5-1 with TRBJ1-6; tentatively, D is TRBD1 (5 bases). CDR1 and CDR2 from the germline V gene are SGHRS and YFSETQ. The CDR3 totals 13 residues. Deletions cut 3 bases from V and 10 bases from J, with 11 bases between. The CDR3 protein is CASSSEQVSPLHF. The CDR3 bases are TGCGCCAGCAGCTCGGAACAGGTCTCACCCCTCCACTTT.

The chain has TRBV9 and TRBJ1-6; D is uncertain. Germline-derived CDR1 and CDR2 are SGDLS and YYNGEE. This CDR3 has 15 amino acids. Trimming stripped 4 bases from V and 6 bases from J, with 14 bases between. The CDR3 loop reads CASSSTGKPNSPLHF. The DNA of the CDR3 is TGTGCCAGCAGCAGCACCGGAAAGCCTAATTCACCCCTCCACTTT.

This clonotype has ten or more counts. CDR3: CATSRILRGKDPNEQFF. The CDR3 nucleotides read TGTGCCACCAGCAGAATACTCAGAGGGAAGGACCCCAATGAGCAGTTCTTC. The V and J genes are TRBV15 and TRBJ2-1; D is possibly TRBD2 (5 bases). The CDR3 totals 17 residues. CDR1 is LNHNV and CDR2 is YYDKDF in the germline V gene (reference sequence). With 2 bases removed from V and 6 bases from J, the gap between germline ends came to 20 bases.

Notes on this clonotype: A much larger clone differs from this one at a single base, so this may be a read error. The CDR3 does not close with the conserved phenylalanine or tryptophan, likely indicating a read error. J is TRBJ2-5 and V is TRBV6-5, with no clear D. V dropped 0 bases and J dropped 5 bases, with 16 bases sitting between them. The CDR3 has 16 amino acids. The germline CDR1 and CDR2 sequences are MNHEY and SVGAGI. Here the CDR3 reads CASSYSTTRMGETQYL. As DNA, the CDR3 is TGTGCCAGCAGTTACTCGACAACACGGATGGGGGAGACCCAGTACCTC.

J is TRBJ2-5 and V is TRBV2; 13 bases are a match to TRBD2. Trimming at V came to 7 bases and at J to 5 bases, leaving 4 bases not matched to a gene. The CDR3 has 14 amino acids. Germline-derived CDR1 and CDR2 are SNHLY and FYNNEI. The CDR3 nucleotides are TGTGCCAGCATGACTAGCGGGGGGCGGGAGACCCAGTACTTC. It encodes CASMTSGGRETQYF.

The V and J genes are TRBV5-1 and TRBJ2-1; 7 positions match TRBD2. Germline V gives CDR1 SGHRS, CDR2 YFSETQ. Trimming removed 3 bases from V and 14 bases from J; junction bases left unmatched: 8. The length of the CDR3 is 12 residues. The CDR3 DNA reads as TGCGCCAGCAGCTCGACCGGGACTAATAAGTTCTTC. Its protein product is CASSSTGTNKFF.

This chain links TRBV20-1 with TRBJ2-5; 10 nucleotides line up with TRBD2. With V trimmed by 5 bases and J by 3 bases, 0 bases remained unmatched. This CDR3 has 12 residues. The germline V gene encodes CDR1 DFQATT and CDR2 SNEGSKA (reference sequence). The CDR3: CSAGTSEETQYF. CDR3 nucleotides: TGCAGTGCTGGGACTAGCGAAGAGACCCAGTACTTC.

This clonotype has just one count. This likely comes from a read error, as the CDR3 has no conserved phenylalanine or tryptophan at its end. The genes are TRBV7-6 and TRBJ2-3; D is ambiguous. V lost 0 bases, J lost 11 bases, and 12 bases lay in between. This CDR3 contains 13 residues. The V gene's germline CDR1 is SGHVS and CDR2 FNYEAQ. CDR3 sequence reads: CASSLADGYEQYL. DNA of the CDR3: TGTGCCAGCAGCTTAGCAGACGGATACGAGCAGTATCTT.

This clonotype was counted at least ten times. The rearrangement links TRBV4-2 to TRBJ2-2, with D hard to call. Deletions cut 0 bases from V and 6 bases from J, with 11 bases between. The CDR3 runs 15 residues. CDR1 and CDR2 from the germline V gene are LGHNA and YNFKEQ. CDR3 protein: CASSQDLIPAGELFF. In DNA, the CDR3 is TGTGCCAGCAGCCAAGATCTGATTCCGGCCGGGGAGCTGTTTTTT.

Concerning this clonotype itself: A junction boundary mismatches the germline segment, possibly from a read error. The chain couples TRBV7-2 to TRBJ2-5, with D possibly being TRBD2 (7 bases). The CDR3 contains 14 residues. In germline, CDR1 is SGHTA, CDR2 FQGNSA. The CDR3, as DNA: TGTGCCAGCAGTCAACAACAGGGAGGGGAGACCCAATACTTC. It encodes CASSQQQGGETQYF.

This clonotype was seen a few times. This chain joins TRBV20-1 and TRBJ2-7; D perhaps matches TRBD1 (5 bases). The ends were cut back, 2 bases at V and 5 bases at J, with 25 bases in the middle. This CDR3 comprises 17 residues. Germline CDR1 reads DFQATT; CDR2 reads SNEGSKA (reference sequence). DNA of the CDR3: TGCAGTGCTAGACCCCTATACACCGGGCAGGGTGGGCACGAGCAGTACTTC. Translation gives CSARPLYTGQGGHEQYF.

For this clonotype: One junction end disagrees with the germline gene, perhaps due to a read error. The rearrangement links TRBV7-3 to TRBJ2-1, with TRBD2 matching 8 bases. In germline, CDR1 is SGHTA, CDR2 FQGTGA. This CDR3 contains 16 residues. CDR3 sequence reads: CASSELGLAVNNEQFF. The CDR3 DNA reads as TGTGCCAGCAGCGAACTTGGACTAGCAGTCAACAATGAGCAGTTTTTC. The full variable domain, its missing parts supplied by reference TRBV7-3 and TRBJ2-1, is GAGVSQTPSNKVTEKGKYVELRCDPISGHTALYWYRQSLGQGPEFLIYFQGTGAADDSGLPNDRFFAVRPEGSVSTLKIQRTERGDSAVYLCASSELGLAVNNEQFFGPGTRLTVL.

This clonotype was seen a few times. The chain joins TRBV24-1 to TRBJ2-1; the match to TRBD2 covers 10 bases. CDR1 and CDR2 (germline): KGHDR, SFDVKD. The junction had 5 bases not matched to a gene; V was cut back by 4 bases and J by 3 bases. The length of the CDR3 is 16 residues. The CDR3 DNA follows: TGTGCCACCAGTGACCTAAGCGGGAGGGACTACAATGAGCAGTTCTTC. The encoded protein is CATSDLSGRDYNEQFF.

V is TRBV5-1 and J is TRBJ2-5; D is possibly TRBD1 or TRBD2 (5 bases each). Trimming took off 6 bases at V and 2 bases at J, with 11 bases between the two ends. The germline gives CDR1 SGHRS, CDR2 YFSETQ. The CDR3 totals 13 residues. The CDR3 sequence is CASNLAGQETQYF. CDR3 DNA: TGCGCCAGCAATCTAGCAGGGCAAGAGACCCAGTACTTC.

This clonotype was counted ten times or more. The V gene is TRBV9, the J gene TRBJ2-1, with 14 positions matching TRBD2. The CDR3 has 16 residues. The J segment lost 8 bases and the V segment lost 3 bases, leaving 7 bases of the junction unmatched. Germline assignment: CDR1 SGDLS and CDR2 YYNGEE. CDR3 loop: CASSGGLAGGPDEQFF. The CDR3 region has the DNA TGTGCCAGCAGCGGAGGACTAGCGGGAGGACCCGATGAGCAGTTCTTC.

This sequence joins TRBV7-6 and TRBJ2-7; a possible D gene is TRBD2 (5 bases). Germline loops: CDR1 SGHVS, CDR2 FNYEAQ. The germline V and J ends were trimmed by 5 bases and 6 bases, with 14 bases remaining between them. The CDR3 loop spans 13 amino acids. This chain's CDR3 is CASSPGRGFEQYF. The CDR3 DNA is TGTGCCAGCAGCCCTGGTCGGGGATTCGAGCAGTACTTC.

This clonotype was recorded at least ten times. The V gene is TRBV6-2 or TRBV6-3, the J gene TRBJ1-1, with 11 bases fitting TRBD1. Looked up from germline, CDR1 is MNHEY and CDR2 is SVGEGT. The CDR3 length is 16 residues. J gave up 4 bases and V 4 bases, and 8 bases lay outside the gene matches. CDR3 in amino acids: CASSSDRGRGGTEAFF. The CDR3 DNA is TGTGCCAGCAGTTCGGACAGGGGGCGAGGGGGCACTGAAGCTTTCTTT.

This clonotype was seen repeatedly, ten times or more. The rearrangement uses TRBV6-2 or TRBV6-3 and TRBJ1-5; a weak D match, TRBD1 (5 bases). This CDR3 comprises 11 residues. The germline CDR1 and CDR2 sequences are MNHEY and SVGEGT. V dropped 8 bases and J dropped 5 bases, with 7 bases sitting between them. For the CDR3, the DNA is TGTGCCAGCGGCAGGGATCAGCCCCAGCATTTT. It is translated as CASGRDQPQHF.